This T cell receptor beta chain came from a study of CD8+CD57+ T cells in acquired aplastic anemia. Germline-derived CDR1 and CDR2 are PRHDT and FYEKMQ (reference sequence). Trimming pared 3 bases from V and 8 bases from J, leaving 11 bases between. The CDR3 consists of 14 residues. The study profiled TCR beta VDJ and CDR3 using genomic DNA as template. TCRdb re-called the reads with MiXCR, one entry per CDR3 protein. The sample has under 200,000 distinct CDR3 sequences, around 47% seen once. CD8+CD57+ cell expansion had been shown by flow cytometry in patients chosen for sequencing. This clonotype was sampled from a human donor with aplastic anemia. The V gene is TRBV13, the J gene TRBJ1-6; tentatively, D is TRBD1 (6 bases). Source material: sorted CD4+, CD8+, or CD8+CD57+ T cells (not recorded which) from PBMCs. CDR3 amino acids: CASSLEGGDSPLHF. The CDR3 DNA follows: TGTGCCAGCAGCTTGGAGGGGGGCGATTCACCCCTCCACTTT.